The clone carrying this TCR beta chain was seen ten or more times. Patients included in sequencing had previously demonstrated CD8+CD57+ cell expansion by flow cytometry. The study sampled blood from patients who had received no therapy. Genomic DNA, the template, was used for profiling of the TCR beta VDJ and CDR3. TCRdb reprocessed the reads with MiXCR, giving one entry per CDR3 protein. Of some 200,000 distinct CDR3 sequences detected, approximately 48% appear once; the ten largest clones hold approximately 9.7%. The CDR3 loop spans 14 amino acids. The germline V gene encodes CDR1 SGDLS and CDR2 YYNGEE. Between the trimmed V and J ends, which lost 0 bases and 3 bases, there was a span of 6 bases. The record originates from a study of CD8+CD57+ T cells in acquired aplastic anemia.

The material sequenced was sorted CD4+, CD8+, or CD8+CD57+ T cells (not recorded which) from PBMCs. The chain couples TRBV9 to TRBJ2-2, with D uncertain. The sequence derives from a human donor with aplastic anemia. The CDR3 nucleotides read TGTGCCAGCAGCGTAGTTCCTGACACCGGGGAGCTGTTTTTT. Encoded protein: CASSVVPDTGELFF. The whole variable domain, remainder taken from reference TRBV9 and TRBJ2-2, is DSGVTQTPKHLITATGQRVTLRCSPRSGDLSVYWYQQSLDQGLQFLIQYYNGEERAKGNILERFSAQQFPDLHSELNLSSLELGDSALYFCASSVVPDTGELFFGEGSRLTVL.